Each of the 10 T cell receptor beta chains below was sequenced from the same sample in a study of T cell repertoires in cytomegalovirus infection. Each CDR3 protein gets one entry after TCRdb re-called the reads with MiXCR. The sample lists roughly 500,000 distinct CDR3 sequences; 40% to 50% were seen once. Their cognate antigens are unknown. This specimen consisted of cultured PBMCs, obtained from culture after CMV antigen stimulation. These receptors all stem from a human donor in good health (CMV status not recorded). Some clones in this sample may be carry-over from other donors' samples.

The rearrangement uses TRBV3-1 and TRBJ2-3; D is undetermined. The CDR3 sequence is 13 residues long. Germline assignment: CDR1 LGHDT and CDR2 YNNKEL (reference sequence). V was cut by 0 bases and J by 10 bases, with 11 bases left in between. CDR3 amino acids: CASSQDWALPQYF. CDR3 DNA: TGTGCCAGCAGCCAAGATTGGGCTCTCCCGCAGTATTTT.

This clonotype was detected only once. In DNA, the CDR3 is TGCAGTGCTAGAGATTTTAAACAGGGACAGAACACTGAAGCTTTCTTT. Its protein is CSARDFKQGQNTEAFF. The rearrangement joins TRBV20-1 to TRBJ1-1; D is perhaps TRBD1 (6 bases). CDR1 and CDR2 from the germline V gene are DFQATT and SNEGSKA (reference sequence). Trimming cost V 0 bases and J 1 base, with 15 bases left between them. The CDR3 spans 16 residues.

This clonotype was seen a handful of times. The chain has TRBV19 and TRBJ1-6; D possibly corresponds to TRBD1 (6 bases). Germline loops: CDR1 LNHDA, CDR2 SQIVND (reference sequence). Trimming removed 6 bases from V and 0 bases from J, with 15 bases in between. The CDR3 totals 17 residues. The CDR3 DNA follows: TGTGCCAGTAGGGCGACGACAGGCAGCTCCTATAATTCACCCCTCCACTTT. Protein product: CASRATTGSSYNSPLHF.

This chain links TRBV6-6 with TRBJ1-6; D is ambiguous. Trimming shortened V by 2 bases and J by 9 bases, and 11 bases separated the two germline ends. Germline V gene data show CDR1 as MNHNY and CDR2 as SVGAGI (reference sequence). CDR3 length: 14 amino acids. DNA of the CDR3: TGTGCCAGCAGTTACACACGAGGTGGTTCACCCCTCCACTTT. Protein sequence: CASSYTRGGSPLHF.

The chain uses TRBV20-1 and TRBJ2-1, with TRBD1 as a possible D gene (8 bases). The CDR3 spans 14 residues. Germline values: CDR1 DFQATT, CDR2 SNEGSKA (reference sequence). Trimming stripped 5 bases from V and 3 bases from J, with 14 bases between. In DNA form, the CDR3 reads TGCAGTGCTCCGGACAGGGAGGGCTACAATGAGCAGTTCTTC. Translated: CSAPDREGYNEQFF.

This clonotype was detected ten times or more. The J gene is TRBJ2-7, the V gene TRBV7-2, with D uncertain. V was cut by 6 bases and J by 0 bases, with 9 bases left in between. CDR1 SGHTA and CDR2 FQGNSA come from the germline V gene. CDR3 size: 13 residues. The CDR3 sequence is CASSYYSSYEQYF. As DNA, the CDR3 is TGTGCCAGCAGTTATTATTCCTCCTACGAGCAGTACTTC.

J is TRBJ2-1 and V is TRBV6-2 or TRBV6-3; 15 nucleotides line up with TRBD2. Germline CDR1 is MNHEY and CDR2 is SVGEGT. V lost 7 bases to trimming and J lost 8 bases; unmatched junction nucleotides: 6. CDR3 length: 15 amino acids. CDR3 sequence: CASIRRTSGRDEQFF. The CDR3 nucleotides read TGTGCCAGCATCAGAAGGACTAGCGGGAGGGATGAGCAGTTCTTC.

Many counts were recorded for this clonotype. The chain's CDR3 is CASSLVRGSPLHF. The DNA of the CDR3 is TGTGCCAGCAGCTTAGTCCGGGGTTCACCCCTCCACTTT. This rearrangement joins TRBV7-2 to TRBJ1-6; D is ambiguous. The CDR3 has 13 residues. The V gene lost 1 base and the J gene lost 9 bases, with 7 bases spanning the gap. In germline, CDR1 is SGHTA, CDR2 FQGNSA.

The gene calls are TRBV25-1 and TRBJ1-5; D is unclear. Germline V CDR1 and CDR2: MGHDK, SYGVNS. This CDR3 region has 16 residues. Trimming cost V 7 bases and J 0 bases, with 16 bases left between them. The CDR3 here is CASTLGSGHSNQPQHF. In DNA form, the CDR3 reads TGTGCCAGCACTCTGGGATCCGGGCATAGCAATCAGCCCCAGCATTTT.

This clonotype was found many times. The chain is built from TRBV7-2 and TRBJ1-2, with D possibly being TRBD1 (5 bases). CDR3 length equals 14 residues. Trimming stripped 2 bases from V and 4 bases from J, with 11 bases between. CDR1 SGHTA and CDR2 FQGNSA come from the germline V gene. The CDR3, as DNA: TGTGCCAGCAGCTTATCAGGAGGGACCTATGGCTACACCTTC. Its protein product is CASSLSGGTYGYTF.